This TCR beta chain came from a study of shared clonotypes between healthy human individuals. Turning to this clone: Its antigen is as yet unknown.

Profiled with immunoSEQ multiplex PCR; TCRdb holds only in-frame clones, not every one. The sample yields about 2,500,000 clones, just over 90% seen once. The CDR3 runs to 15 residues. Germline CDR1 and CDR2: MDHEN and SYDVKM. Trimming stripped 5 bases from V and 0 bases from J, with 14 bases between. Study observations and caveats: Sequencing depth was expected to affect clonotype sharing among donors.

The sequence was collected from a man in his late teens or twenties in good health. The source material was naive CD4+ T cells sorted from blood. Subset in this sample: CD45RA+ positively selected. The V call is TRBV28, the J call TRBJ2-7; weak D call: TRBD1 (6 bases). For the CDR3, the DNA is TGTGCCAGCAGTGTGGGGGACATCGGCTCCTACGAGCAGTACTTC. This codes for CASSVGDIGSYEQYF.